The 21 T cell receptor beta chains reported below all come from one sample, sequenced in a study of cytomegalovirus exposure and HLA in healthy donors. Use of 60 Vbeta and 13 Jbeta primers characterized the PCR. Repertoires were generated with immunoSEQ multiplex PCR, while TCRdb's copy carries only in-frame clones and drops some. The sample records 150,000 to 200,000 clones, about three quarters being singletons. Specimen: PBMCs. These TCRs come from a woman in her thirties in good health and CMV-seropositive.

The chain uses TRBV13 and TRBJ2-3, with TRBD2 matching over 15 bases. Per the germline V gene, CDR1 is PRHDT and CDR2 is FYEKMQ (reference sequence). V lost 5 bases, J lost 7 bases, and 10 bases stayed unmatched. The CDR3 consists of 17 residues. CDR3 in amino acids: CASSTSEGLAGGNTQYF. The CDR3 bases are TGTGCCAGCAGCACATCCGAGGGACTAGCGGGAGGTAATACGCAGTATTTT. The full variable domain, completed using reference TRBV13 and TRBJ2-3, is AAGVIQSPRHLIKEKRETATLKCYPIPRHDTVYWYQQGPGQDPQFLISFYEKMQSDKGSIPDRFSAQQFSDYHSELNMSSLELGDSALYFCASSTSEGLAGGNTQYFGPGTRLTVL.

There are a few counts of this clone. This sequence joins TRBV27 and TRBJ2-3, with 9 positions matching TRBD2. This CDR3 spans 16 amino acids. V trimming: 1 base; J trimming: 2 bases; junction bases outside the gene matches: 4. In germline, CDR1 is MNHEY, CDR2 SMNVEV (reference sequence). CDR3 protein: CASSLYAGGSTDTQYF. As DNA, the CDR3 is TGTGCCAGCAGTTTATACGCGGGAGGGTCCACAGATACGCAGTATTTT.

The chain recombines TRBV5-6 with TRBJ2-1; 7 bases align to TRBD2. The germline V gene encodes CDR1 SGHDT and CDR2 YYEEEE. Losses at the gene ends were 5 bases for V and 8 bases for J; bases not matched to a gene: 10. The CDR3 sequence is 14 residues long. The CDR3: CASRHWEGADEQFF. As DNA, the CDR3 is TGTGCCAGCAGACACTGGGAGGGAGCCGATGAGCAGTTCTTC.

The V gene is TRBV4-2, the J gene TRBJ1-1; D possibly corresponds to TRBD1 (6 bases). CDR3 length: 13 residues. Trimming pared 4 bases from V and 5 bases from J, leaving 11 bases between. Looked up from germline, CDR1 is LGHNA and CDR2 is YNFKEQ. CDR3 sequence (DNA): TGTGCCAGCAGCCCGGACAGAGAAACTGAAGCTTTCTTT. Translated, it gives CASSPDRETEAFF.

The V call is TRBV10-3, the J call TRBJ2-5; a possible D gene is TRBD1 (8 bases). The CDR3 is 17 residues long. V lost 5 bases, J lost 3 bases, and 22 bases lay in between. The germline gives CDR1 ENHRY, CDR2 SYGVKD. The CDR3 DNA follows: TGTGCCATCAGTCCAACTACAGGGGGGGAATACGAAGAGACCCAGTACTTC. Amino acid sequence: CAISPTTGGEYEETQYF.

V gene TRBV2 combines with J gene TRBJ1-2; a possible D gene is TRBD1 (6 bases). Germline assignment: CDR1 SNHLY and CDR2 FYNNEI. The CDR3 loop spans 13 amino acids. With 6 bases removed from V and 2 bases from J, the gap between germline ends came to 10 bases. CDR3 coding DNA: TGTGCCAGCAGATTCGGGACAAACTATGGCTACACCTTC. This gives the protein CASRFGTNYGYTF.

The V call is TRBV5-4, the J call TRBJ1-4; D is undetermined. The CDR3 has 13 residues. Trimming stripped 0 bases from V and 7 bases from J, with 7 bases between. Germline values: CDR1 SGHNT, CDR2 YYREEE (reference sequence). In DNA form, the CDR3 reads TGTGCCAGCAGCTTGGGGGCTGGTGAAAAACTGTTTTTT. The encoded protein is CASSLGAGEKLFF.

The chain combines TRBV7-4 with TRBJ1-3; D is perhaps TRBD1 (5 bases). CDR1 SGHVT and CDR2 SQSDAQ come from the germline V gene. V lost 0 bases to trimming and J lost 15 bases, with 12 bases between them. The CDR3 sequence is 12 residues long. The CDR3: CASSLAAGLGYF. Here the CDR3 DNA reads TGTGCCAGCAGCTTAGCCGCAGGGTTGGGATATTTT.

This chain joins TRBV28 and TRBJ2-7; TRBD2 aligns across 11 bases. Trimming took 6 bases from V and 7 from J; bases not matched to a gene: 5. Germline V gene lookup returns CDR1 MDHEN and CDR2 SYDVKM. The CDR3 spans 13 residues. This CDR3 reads CASSYTSGSEQYF. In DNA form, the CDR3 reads TGTGCCAGCAGCTATACTAGCGGGAGTGAGCAGTACTTC. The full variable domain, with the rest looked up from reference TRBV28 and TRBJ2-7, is DVKVTQSSRYLVKRTGEKVFLECVQDMDHENMFWYRQDPGLGLRLIYFSYDVKMKEKGDIPEGYSVSREKKERFSLILESASTNQTSMYLCASSYTSGSEQYFGPGTRLTVT.

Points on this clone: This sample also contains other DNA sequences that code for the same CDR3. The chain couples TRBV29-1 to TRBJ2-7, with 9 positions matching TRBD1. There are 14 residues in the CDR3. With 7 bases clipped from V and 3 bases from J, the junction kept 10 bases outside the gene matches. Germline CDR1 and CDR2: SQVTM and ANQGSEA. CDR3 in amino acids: CSADLMTGGYEQYF. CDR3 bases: TGCAGCGCTGACTTAATGACAGGGGGCTACGAGCAGTACTTC.

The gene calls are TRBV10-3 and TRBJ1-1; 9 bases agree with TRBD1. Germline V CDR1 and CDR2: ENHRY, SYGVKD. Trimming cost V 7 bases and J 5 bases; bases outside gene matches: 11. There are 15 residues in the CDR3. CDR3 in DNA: TGTGCCATCACTTCTACACAGGGGGCAACGACTGAAGCTTTCTTT. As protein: CAITSTQGATTEAFF.

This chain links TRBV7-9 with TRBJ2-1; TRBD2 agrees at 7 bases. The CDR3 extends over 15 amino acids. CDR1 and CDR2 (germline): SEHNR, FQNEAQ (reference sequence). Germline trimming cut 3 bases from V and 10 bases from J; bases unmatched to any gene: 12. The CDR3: CASSLREPPAEEQFF. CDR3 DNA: TGTGCCAGCAGCTTGCGGGAGCCTCCGGCGGAGGAGCAGTTCTTC.

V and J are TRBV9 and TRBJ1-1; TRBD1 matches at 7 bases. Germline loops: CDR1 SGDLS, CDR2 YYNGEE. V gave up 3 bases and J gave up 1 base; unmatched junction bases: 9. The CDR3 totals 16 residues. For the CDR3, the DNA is TGTGCCAGCAGCGGTAATCAGGGGGACCGGAACACTGAAGCTTTCTTT. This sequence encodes CASSGNQGDRNTEAFF.

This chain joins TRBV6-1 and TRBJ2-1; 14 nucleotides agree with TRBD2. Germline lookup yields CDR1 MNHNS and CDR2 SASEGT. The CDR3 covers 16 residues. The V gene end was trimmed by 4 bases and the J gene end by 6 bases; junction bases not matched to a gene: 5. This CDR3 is CASSGGLAGDLNEQFF. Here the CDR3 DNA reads TGTGCCAGCAGTGGGGGACTAGCGGGGGATCTCAATGAGCAGTTCTTC.

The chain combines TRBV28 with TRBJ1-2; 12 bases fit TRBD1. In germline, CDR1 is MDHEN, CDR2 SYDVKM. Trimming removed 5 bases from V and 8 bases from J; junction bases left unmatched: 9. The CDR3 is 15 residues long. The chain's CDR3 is CASSIPGQGAQGYTF. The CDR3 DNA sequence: TGTGCCAGCAGTATCCCGGGACAGGGGGCGCAAGGCTACACCTTC.

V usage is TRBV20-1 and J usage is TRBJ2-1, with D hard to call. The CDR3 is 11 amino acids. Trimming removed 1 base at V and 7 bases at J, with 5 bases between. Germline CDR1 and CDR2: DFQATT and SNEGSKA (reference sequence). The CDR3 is CSARVVNEQFF. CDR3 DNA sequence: TGCAGTGCTAGAGTTGTAAATGAGCAGTTCTTC.

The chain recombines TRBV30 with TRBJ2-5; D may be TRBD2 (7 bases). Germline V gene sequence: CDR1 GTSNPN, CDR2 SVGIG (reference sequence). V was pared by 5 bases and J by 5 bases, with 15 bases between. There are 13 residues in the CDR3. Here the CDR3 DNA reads TGTGCCTGGTCGGGCGGGGGCGCCGAGACCCAGTACTTC. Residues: CAWSGGGAETQYF.

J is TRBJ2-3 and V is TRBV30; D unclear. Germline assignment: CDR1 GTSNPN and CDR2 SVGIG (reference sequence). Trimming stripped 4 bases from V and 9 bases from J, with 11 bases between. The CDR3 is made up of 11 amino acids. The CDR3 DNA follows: TGTGCCTGGAAATCGGGTGGGACGCAGTATTTT. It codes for CAWKSGGTQYF.

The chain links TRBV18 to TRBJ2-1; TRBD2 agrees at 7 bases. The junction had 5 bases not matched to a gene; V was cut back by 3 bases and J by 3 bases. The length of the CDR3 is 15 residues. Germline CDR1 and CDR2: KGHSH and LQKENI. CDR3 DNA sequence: TGTGCCAGCTCACCCTGGGCGGGAGTCTACAATGAGCAGTTCTTC. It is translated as CASSPWAGVYNEQFF.

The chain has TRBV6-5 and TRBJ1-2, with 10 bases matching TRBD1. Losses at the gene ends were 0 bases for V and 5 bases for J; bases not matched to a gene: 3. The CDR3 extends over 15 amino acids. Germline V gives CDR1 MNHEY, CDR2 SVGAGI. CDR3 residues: CASSYSLGQGYGYTF. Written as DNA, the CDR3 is TGTGCCAGCAGTTACTCCCTGGGACAGGGGTATGGCTACACCTTC.

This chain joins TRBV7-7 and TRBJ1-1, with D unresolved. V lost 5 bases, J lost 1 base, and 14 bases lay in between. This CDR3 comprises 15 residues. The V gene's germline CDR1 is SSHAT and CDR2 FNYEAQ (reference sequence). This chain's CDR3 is CASSAILAPNTEAFF. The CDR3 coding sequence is TGTGCCAGCAGCGCCATACTAGCCCCGAACACTGAAGCTTTCTTT.